This T cell receptor beta chain was documented in a study of blood T cells in healthy people across ages. Per the germline V gene, CDR1 is SQVTM and CDR2 is ANQGSEA. V was pared by 4 bases and J by 8 bases, with 14 bases between. This CDR3 is built from 12 residues. Combining a sample-barcoded 5' primer with a J-beta primer mix, a second PCR ran for 7 to 11 cycles. TCRdb analysed the 5' RACE reads with MiXCR anew, one entry per CDR3 protein. The sample lists about 800,000 distinct CDR3 sequences, just under 25% seen once, with approximately 4% in the top ten. In addition, the sample was reused for a study of T cells of mothers and their children.

The rearrangement links TRBV29-1 to TRBJ1-2; D gene ambiguous. The sequenced sample consisted of blood. The sequence came from a boy aged 10-17 years in good health. In nucleotides, the CDR3 is TGCAGCGTTGTAACGGGCCCCGGAGGCTACACCTTC. It specifies CSVVTGPGGYTF.